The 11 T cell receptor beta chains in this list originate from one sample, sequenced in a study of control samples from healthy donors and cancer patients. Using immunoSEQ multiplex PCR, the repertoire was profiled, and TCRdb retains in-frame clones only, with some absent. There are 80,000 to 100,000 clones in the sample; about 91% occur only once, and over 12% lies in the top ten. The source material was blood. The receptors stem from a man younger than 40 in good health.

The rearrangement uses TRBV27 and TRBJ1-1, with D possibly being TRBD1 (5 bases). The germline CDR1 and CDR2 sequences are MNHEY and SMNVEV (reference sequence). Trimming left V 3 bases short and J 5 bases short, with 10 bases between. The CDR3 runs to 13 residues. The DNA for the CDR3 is TGTGCCAGCAGTTTCCAGGGAGGGACTGAAGCTTTCTTT. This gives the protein CASSFQGGTEAFF.

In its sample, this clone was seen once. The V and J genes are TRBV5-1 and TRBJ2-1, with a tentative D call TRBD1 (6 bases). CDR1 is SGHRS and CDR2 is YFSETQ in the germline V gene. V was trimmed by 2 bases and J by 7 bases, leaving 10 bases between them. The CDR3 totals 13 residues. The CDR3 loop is CASSFRTDNEQFF. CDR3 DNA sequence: TGCGCCAGCAGCTTCAGGACAGATAATGAGCAGTTCTTC.

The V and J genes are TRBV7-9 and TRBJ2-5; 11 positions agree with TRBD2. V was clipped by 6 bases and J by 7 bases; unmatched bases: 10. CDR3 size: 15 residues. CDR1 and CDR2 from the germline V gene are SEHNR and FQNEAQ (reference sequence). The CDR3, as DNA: TGTGCCAGCAGTCGTGGGACTAGCGGCGCCGGGACCCAGTACTTC. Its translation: CASSRGTSGAGTQYF.

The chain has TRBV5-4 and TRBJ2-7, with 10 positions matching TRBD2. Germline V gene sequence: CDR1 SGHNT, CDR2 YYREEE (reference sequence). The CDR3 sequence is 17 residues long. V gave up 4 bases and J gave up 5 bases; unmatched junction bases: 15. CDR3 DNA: TGTGCCAGCAGCCCGGGGGGGATTAGCGGGAGGATAGACGAGCAGTACTTC. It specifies CASSPGGISGRIDEQYF. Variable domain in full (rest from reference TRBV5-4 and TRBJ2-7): ETGVTQSPTHLIKTRGQQVTLRCSSQSGHNTVSWYQQALGQGPQFIFQYYREEENGRGNFPPRFSGLQFPNYSSELNVNALELDDSALYLCASSPGGISGRIDEQYFGPGTRLTVT.

The CDR3 is CASGLPQTSGRARRDEQFF. Written as DNA, the CDR3 is TGTGCTAGTGGTTTGCCCCAGACTAGCGGGAGGGCCAGGAGGGATGAGCAGTTCTTC. The V and J genes are TRBV12-5 and TRBJ2-1; TRBD2 agrees at 14 bases. CDR1 and CDR2 (germline): LGHNT, FRNRAP. The CDR3 runs 19 residues. The ends lost 2 bases at V and 8 bases at J; junction bases unmatched: 14.

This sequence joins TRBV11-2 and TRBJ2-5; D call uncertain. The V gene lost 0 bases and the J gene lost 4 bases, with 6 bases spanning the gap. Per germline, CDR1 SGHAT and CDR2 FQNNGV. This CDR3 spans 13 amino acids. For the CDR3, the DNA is TGTGCCAGCAGCTTAGATCGTCTAGAGACCCAGTACTTC. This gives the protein CASSLDRLETQYF.

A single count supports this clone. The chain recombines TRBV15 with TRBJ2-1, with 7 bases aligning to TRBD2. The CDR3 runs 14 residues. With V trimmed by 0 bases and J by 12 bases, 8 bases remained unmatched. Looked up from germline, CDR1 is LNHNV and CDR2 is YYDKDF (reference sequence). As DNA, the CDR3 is TGTGCCACCAGCAGAGATGGGCGGGAGCCCGGGCAGTTCTTC. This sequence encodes CATSRDGREPGQFF. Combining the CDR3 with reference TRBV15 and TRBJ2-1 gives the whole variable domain DAMVIQNPRYQVTQFGKPVTLSCSQTLNHNVMYWYQQKSSQAPKLLFHYYDKDFNNEADTPDNFQSRRPNTSFCFLDIRSPGLGDTAMYLCATSRDGREPGQFFGPGTRLTVL.

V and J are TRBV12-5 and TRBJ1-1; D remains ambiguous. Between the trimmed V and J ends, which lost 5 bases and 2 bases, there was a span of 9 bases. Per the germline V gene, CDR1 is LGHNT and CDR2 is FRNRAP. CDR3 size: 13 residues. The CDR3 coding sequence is TGTGCTAGTGGTAAGGCCTTTAACACTGAAGCTTTCTTT. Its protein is CASGKAFNTEAFF.

The CDR3 region is CATKVGFDEQFF. The CDR3 bases are TGTGCCACGAAAGTGGGTTTCGATGAGCAGTTCTTC. This chain joins TRBV6-6 and TRBJ2-1; D unresolved. From germline, CDR1 is MNHNY and CDR2 SVGAGI (reference sequence). The V and J ends lost 10 bases and 8 bases respectively, with 15 bases between them. CDR3 length: 12 amino acids.

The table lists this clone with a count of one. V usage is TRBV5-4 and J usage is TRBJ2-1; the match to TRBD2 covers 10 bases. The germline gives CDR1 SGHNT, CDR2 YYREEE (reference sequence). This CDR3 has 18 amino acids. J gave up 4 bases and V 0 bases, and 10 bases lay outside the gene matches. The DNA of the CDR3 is TGTGCCAGCAGCTTGGAGTTGGGGGCTAGCGGGAGATACAATGAGCAGTTCTTC. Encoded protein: CASSLELGASGRYNEQFF. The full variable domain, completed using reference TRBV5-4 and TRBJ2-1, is ETGVTQSPTHLIKTRGQQVTLRCSSQSGHNTVSWYQQALGQGPQFIFQYYREEENGRGNFPPRFSGLQFPNYSSELNVNALELDDSALYLCASSLELGASGRYNEQFFGPGTRLTVL.

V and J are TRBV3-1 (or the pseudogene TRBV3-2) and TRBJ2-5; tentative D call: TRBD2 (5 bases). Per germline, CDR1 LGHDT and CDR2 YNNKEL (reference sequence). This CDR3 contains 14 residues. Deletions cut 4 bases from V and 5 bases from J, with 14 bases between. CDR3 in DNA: TGTGCCAGCAGCCTCAGCCTGGGCGGGGAGACCCAGTACTTC. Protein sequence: CASSLSLGGETQYF.